Each of the 10 T cell receptor beta chains below was sequenced from the same sample in a study of CD8 T cell repertoires and HIV-1 epitope variants. Antigen specificity for these receptors is unknown. Libraries were prepared by immunoSEQ multiplex PCR; TCRdb keeps only in-frame clonotypes and omits some of them. The table records thousands of clones, 64% of them present only once. The sequenced material came from cultured CD8+ T cells derived from PBMCs. These receptor sequences come from a male donor with HIV.

This chain links TRBV25-1 with TRBJ2-3, with D possibly called TRBD1 or TRBD2 (5 bases each). The CDR3 runs to 15 residues. In germline, CDR1 is MGHDK, CDR2 SYGVNS. The V and J ends lost 1 base and 2 bases respectively, with 10 bases between them. The CDR3 DNA sequence: TGTGCCAGCAGTGAATTGGGGGATAACACAGATACGCAGTATTTT. Amino acid sequence: CASSELGDNTDTQYF.

The chain links TRBV28 to TRBJ1-2, with D uncertain. V was trimmed by 8 bases and J by 2 bases, leaving 6 bases between them. The CDR3 consists of 11 residues. Per the germline V gene, CDR1 is MDHEN and CDR2 is SYDVKM. The CDR3 here is CASGQNYGYTF. CDR3 sequence (DNA): TGTGCCAGCGGGCAGAACTATGGCTACACCTTC.

The chain has TRBV7-3 and TRBJ2-3, with 14 bases aligning to TRBD2. The CDR3 is 21 amino acids. V dropped 4 bases and J dropped 3; count of bases not matched to a gene: 18. Germline loops: CDR1 SGHTA, CDR2 FQGTGA. The CDR3 here is CASSCPAYGLAGGGETDTQYF. CDR3 sequence (DNA): TGTGCCAGCAGCTGTCCGGCCTATGGACTAGCGGGGGGTGGAGAGACAGATACGCAGTATTTT.

The rearrangement joins TRBV28 to TRBJ2-1, with a possible D match to TRBD2 (6 bases). CDR1 MDHEN and CDR2 SYDVKM come from the germline V gene. The CDR3 is 15 residues long. V lost 6 bases and J 7 bases, leaving 19 bases between the germline ends. The CDR3 is CASSIPGRGGNEQFF. The CDR3 DNA is TGTGCCAGCAGCATCCCGGGCCGCGGAGGGAATGAGCAGTTCTTC.

The rearrangement uses TRBV5-4 and TRBJ2-7, with no clear D. Germline assignment: CDR1 SGHNT and CDR2 YYREEE (reference sequence). Trimming removed 4 bases at V and 3 bases at J, with 8 bases between. This CDR3 contains 12 residues. The CDR3 region is CASSPNSYEQYF. CDR3 nucleotides: TGTGCCAGCAGCCCTAACAGCTACGAGCAGTACTTC.

This clone has only a few counts. The chain couples TRBV28 to TRBJ2-1; either TRBD1 or TRBD2 may fit D (5 bases each). Per the germline V gene, CDR1 is MDHEN and CDR2 is SYDVKM. With 10 bases removed from V and 6 bases from J, the gap between germline ends came to 16 bases. The length of the CDR3 is 13 residues. CDR3 DNA sequence: TGTGCCACAGCATGGGACGTCCCCAATGAGCAGTTCTTC. This sequence encodes CATAWDVPNEQFF.

The gene calls are TRBV4-2 and TRBJ2-3; TRBD1 matches 9 bases. Germline loops: CDR1 LGHNA, CDR2 YNFKEQ. V lost 4 bases, J lost 3 bases, and 8 bases stayed unmatched. The CDR3 runs to 16 residues. CDR3 in DNA: TGTGCCAGCAGCCCCTCCCCGGGACAGGGAACAGATACGCAGTATTTT. Residues: CASSPSPGQGTDTQYF.

This clone appeared once. The gene calls are TRBV28 and TRBJ2-7; D is uncertain. The CDR3 spans 13 residues. CDR1 and CDR2 from the germline V gene are MDHEN and SYDVKM. Trimming pared 3 bases from V and 4 bases from J, leaving 10 bases between. The CDR3 region is CASSFHRRYEQYF. DNA for the CDR3: TGTGCCAGCAGTTTTCACAGACGATACGAGCAGTACTTC.

This chain links TRBV19 with TRBJ1-1; 7 positions agree with TRBD1. The junction had 4 bases not matched to a gene; V was cut back by 3 bases and J by 3 bases. The CDR3 length is 14 residues. Germline CDR1 LNHDA, CDR2 SQIVND (reference sequence). The CDR3 sequence: CASSIGRGDTEAFF. The CDR3 DNA follows: TGTGCCAGTAGTATCGGCAGGGGGGACACTGAAGCTTTCTTT.

The chain recombines TRBV5-6 with TRBJ2-3; 10 bases fit TRBD2. V lost 1 base to trimming and J lost 4 bases; unmatched junction nucleotides: 9. CDR1 SGHDT and CDR2 YYEEEE come from the germline V gene. CDR3 length: 17 amino acids. The CDR3 DNA reads as TGTGCCAGCAGCTTGTTTGCGGCTCTAGCGGGAGCAGATACGCAGTATTTT. Protein sequence: CASSLFAALAGADTQYF.